A selection of T cell receptor beta chains follows, all from one sample in a study of T cell responses to AZD1222 COVID-19 vaccine. Method: immunoSEQ multiplex PCR; TCRdb's copy keeps in-frame clones and lacks some. The sample contains approximately 150,000 clones, about nine tenths of which appear only once. Sequenced here: peripheral blood, sampled on day 0 of AZD1222 vaccination. The receptors shown here come from an adult in good health. CDR3s include the opening cysteine and the closing phenylalanine or tryptophan. The order of the fields is V gene, CDR3 protein.

TRBV28	CASSLGDRVSGGYTF
TRBV2	CASGHTGWGYTF
TRBV6-5	CASGPGTGGYEQYF
TRBV6-5	CASLSGATNEKLFF
TRBV7-9	CASSGRGLANYEQYF
TRBV6-2/TRBV6-3	CASSRGDYGYTF
TRBV27	CASSTASGRAGYEQYF
TRBV19	CASNPQGAPVPQHF
TRBV3-1/TRBV3-2	CASSQSSYEQYF
TRBV11-3	CASSGGGGNEQFF
TRBV9	CASTTGALDYGYTF
TRBV19	CASSNGDRATGYGYTF
TRBV5-1	CASSLVTGGIYGYTF
TRBV5-1	CASSLGAEGDYTF
TRBV25-1	CASTSGAAGFGYTF
TRBV19	CASSIGQSSYNEQFF
TRBV12-3/TRBV12-4	CASSLGFEQYF
TRBV27	CASGWREGRYEQYF
TRBV28	CASSSTKPITDTQYF
TRBV28	CASSIHQGGDIQYF
TRBV28	CASRPDSTSGNTIYF
TRBV6-5	CAAYTNYGYTF
TRBV27	CASSYGGGGGYTF
TRBV18	CASSPEGTVRDTIYF
TRBV5-1	CASSLGPLFGSYEQYF
TRBV28	CASGDITNYGYTF
TRBV19	CASSRTASYEQYF